This T cell receptor (beta chain) is drawn from a study of blood T cell repertoires in COVID-19. Study information: COVID-19 samples collected from the United States, Italy and Spain covered acute and convalescent phases. Sample material is recorded as cDNA or gDNA derived from T cells, B-cell-depleted T cells, or PBMCs.

Per the germline V gene, CDR1 is SGHDT and CDR2 is YYEEEE. Trimming removed 0 bases from V and 4 bases from J, with 8 bases in between. The CDR3 has 13 residues. Original methodology: Researchers report that nucleated cell counts were estimated from reference gene primer amplification. Sequenced by immunoSEQ multiplex PCR; TCRdb stores in-frame clones only, minus some. V and J calls and clone size are those listed in that table; D and trimming were worked out from the DNA. This sample has 650,000 to 800,000 clones, with 70% to 90% found just once. The chain joins TRBV5-6 to TRBJ2-7; unclear D gene. The source is a woman aged 18-29 years with acute or convalescent COVID-19. The sequencing input was peripheral blood. The CDR3 DNA is TGTGCCAGCAGCTTGGGTCCGGAGTACGAGCAGTACTTC. It translates to CASSLGPEYEQYF.